Listed below are T cell receptor beta chains from one sample, sequenced in a study of OX40 agonist ivuxolimab in advanced cancers. The table came from immunoSEQ multiplex PCR; TCRdb's copy has only in-frame clones and leaves some out. The table lists some 53,000 clones, approximately 94% of them singletons. The specimen was CD4+ or CD8+ T cells sorted from blood, collected in a trial of the OX40 agonist ivuxolimab. These receptors came from an adult with an advanced solid tumor such as melanoma, head and neck, liver or kidney cancer. Each CDR3 is given with its conserved first and last residue. Each record gives: J gene, clone size, V gene, D gene, CDR3 protein, CDR3 DNA. The D gene is left open where the match is weak. Size is omitted from some rows. Given values are once, few, many or a class for expanded clones.

TRBJ1-4	-	TRBV28	-	CASSLGGETNEKLFF	TGTGCCAGCAGTTTAGGGGGAGAAACTAATGAAAAACTGTTTTTT
TRBJ2-7	-	TRBV6-1	-	CASRPQGAYEQYF	TGTGCCAGCAGGCCACAAGGGGCCTACGAGCAGTACTTC
TRBJ1-6	-	TRBV2	-	CASSGSLSPLHF	TGTGCCAGCAGTGGATCGCTTTCACCCCTCCACTTT
TRBJ2-1	-	TRBV28	-	CASSFKVFDEQFF	TGTGCCAGCAGTTTCAAGGTGTTCGATGAGCAGTTCTTC
TRBJ2-2	-	TRBV19	-	CASSIDAPGVGELFF	TGTGCCAGTAGTATAGATGCCCCGGGGGTCGGGGAGCTGTTTTTT
TRBJ2-5	-	TRBV23-1	-	CASPGLVYQETQYF	TGCGCCAGCCCGGGTCTGGTGTACCAAGAGACCCAGTACTTC
TRBJ2-2	-	TRBV9	TRBD2	CASSGTGTSGRGTGELFF	TGTGCCAGCAGCGGAACCGGGACTAGCGGGAGAGGCACCGGGGAGCTGTTTTTT
TRBJ2-7	-	TRBV30	-	CAWSVGPEQYF	TGTGCCTGGAGCGTGGGCCCCGAGCAGTACTTC
TRBJ2-2	-	TRBV2	-	CASSYRAGELFF	TGTGCCAGCAGTTACAGGGCCGGGGAGCTGTTTTTT
TRBJ2-7	-	TRBV7-2	-	CASAAPMGEQYF	TGTGCCAGCGCCGCCCCCATGGGCGAGCAGTACTTC
TRBJ1-2	-	TRBV30	-	CAWGGFWNYGYTF	TGTGCCTGGGGGGGGTTCTGGAACTATGGCTACACCTTC
TRBJ2-3	-	TRBV7-2	TRBD2	CASSTRGTSGTDTQYF	TGTGCCAGCAGCACACGCGGGACTAGCGGCACAGATACGCAGTATTTT
TRBJ1-1	-	TRBV29-1	-	CSVVRPTGAFF	TGCAGCGTTGTTAGACCAACCGGAGCTTTCTTT
TRBJ1-1	-	TRBV18	TRBD1	CASSPWDRPYTEAFF	TGTGCCAGCTCACCATGGGACAGGCCTTACACTGAAGCTTTCTTT
TRBJ1-2	-	TRBV27	-	CASSPQQGYGYTF	TGTGCCAGCAGTCCTCAACAGGGATATGGCTACACCTTC
TRBJ2-3	-	TRBV6-5	-	CASSPGLTDTQYF	TGTGCCAGCAGTCCGGGACTCACAGATACGCAGTATTTT
TRBJ2-7	-	TRBV6-4	-	CASSESQLRPEQYF	TGTGCCAGCAGTGAGAGCCAGCTTAGACCGGAGCAGTACTTC
TRBJ2-3	-	TRBV19	TRBD2	CASSIEGLSGRGTDTQYF	TGTGCCAGTAGTATAGAAGGACTAAGCGGGAGGGGTACAGATACGCAGTATTTT
TRBJ2-5	-	TRBV7-2	-	CASSLGPGIVGETQYF	TGTGCCAGCAGCTTAGGTCCCGGGATAGTAGGCGAGACCCAGTACTTC
TRBJ2-3	-	TRBV10-3	TRBD2	CAINSGTSGPTDTQYF	TGTGCCATCAATTCCGGGACTAGCGGGCCCACGGATACGCAGTATTTT
TRBJ2-3	-	TRBV2	TRBD2	CGRGGAVLAENADTQYF	TGTGGCCGGGGGGGGGCTGTGTTAGCGGAGAATGCAGATACGCAGTATTTT
TRBJ1-4	-	TRBV7-9	TRBD1	CASSFTGTGIGKLFF	TGTGCCAGCAGCTTTACCGGGACAGGGATAGGAAAACTGTTTTTT
TRBJ2-1	-	TRBV27	-	CASSFGLGNEQFF	TGTGCCAGCAGTTTCGGGCTAGGCAATGAGCAGTTCTTC
TRBJ1-1	-	TRBV29-1	-	CSVELRGSKNTEAFF	TGCAGCGTTGAGTTACGGGGTTCAAAAAACACTGAAGCTTTCTTT
TRBJ2-5	-	TRBV9	TRBD2	CASSVGSSGSLETQYF	TGTGCCAGCAGCGTAGGGTCTAGCGGGAGCCTAGAGACCCAGTACTTC
TRBJ1-6	-	TRBV6-1	-	CASSEPHRVGNSPLHF	TGTGCCAGCAGTGAACCGCATCGCGTGGGTAATTCACCCCTCCACTTT
TRBJ2-1	-	TRBV7-2	-	CASSFPPLGYNEQFF	TGTGCCAGCAGCTTTCCCCCTTTGGGTTACAATGAGCAGTTCTTC
TRBJ2-7	-	TRBV30	-	CAWSVLGGYEQYF	TGTGCCTGGAGTGTGCTTGGGGGGTACGAGCAGTACTTC
TRBJ2-7	once	TRBV7-7	-	CASSLADDYEQYF	TGTGCTAGCAGCTTAGCGGACGACTACGAGCAGTACTTC
TRBJ1-2	-	TRBV14	-	CASSQDRGAGYGYTF	TGTGCCAGCAGCCAAGATCGGGGGGCTGGCTATGGCTACACCTTC
TRBJ1-6	-	TRBV27	TRBD1	CASGQGALSPLHF	TGTGCCAGCGGACAGGGGGCCTTATCACCCCTCCACTTT
TRBJ2-1	-	TRBV4-1	-	CASRVGTYSYNEQFF	TGCGCCAGCAGGGTCGGGACTTACTCCTACAATGAGCAGTTCTTC
TRBJ2-3	-	TRBV28	-	CASSFRQGWGADTQYF	TGTGCCAGCAGCTTCCGACAGGGCTGGGGGGCAGATACGCAGTATTTT